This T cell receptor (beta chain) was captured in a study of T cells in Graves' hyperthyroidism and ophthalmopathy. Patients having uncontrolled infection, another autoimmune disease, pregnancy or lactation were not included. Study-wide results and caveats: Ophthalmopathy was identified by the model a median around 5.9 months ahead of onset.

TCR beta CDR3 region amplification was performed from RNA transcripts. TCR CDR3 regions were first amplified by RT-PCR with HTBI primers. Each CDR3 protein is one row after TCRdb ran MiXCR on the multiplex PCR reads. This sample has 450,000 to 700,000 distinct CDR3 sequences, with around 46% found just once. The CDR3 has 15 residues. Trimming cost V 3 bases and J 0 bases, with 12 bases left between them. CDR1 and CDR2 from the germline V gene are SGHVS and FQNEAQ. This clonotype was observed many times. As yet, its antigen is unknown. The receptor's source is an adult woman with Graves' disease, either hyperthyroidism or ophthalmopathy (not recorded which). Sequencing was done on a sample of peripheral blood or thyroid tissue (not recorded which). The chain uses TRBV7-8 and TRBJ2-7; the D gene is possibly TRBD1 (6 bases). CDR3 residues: CASSFPGQSSYEQYF. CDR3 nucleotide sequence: TGTGCCAGCAGCTTCCCGGGACAAAGCTCCTACGAGCAGTACTTC.